This T cell receptor (beta chain) was captured in a study of T cell clones after liver transplantation. Whole-study context: Third-party-reactive TCRbeta sequences from pre-transplant mixed lymphocyte reactions served as antigen-independent comparators.

TCRdb's table, derived via immunoSEQ multiplex PCR, lists solely in-frame clones and lacks some. The sample records about 71,000 clones, 75% to 85% being singletons. V lost 4 bases and J lost 4; bases outside the gene matches: 5. This CDR3 is 14 amino acids long. Germline CDR1 reads GTSNPN; CDR2 reads SVGIG (reference sequence). This receptor was identified in a human patient who received a liver transplant. Some T cells may possibly be graft donor cells. The chain employs TRBV30 and TRBJ2-1; 9 nucleotides align to TRBD1. The sequencing used CD4+ T cells from blood, collected 12 months after liver transplant. CDR3 nucleotides: TGTGCCTGGAACTACAGGGGGCGGTACAATGAGCAGTTCTTC. Amino acid sequence: CAWNYRGRYNEQFF.